The 27 T cell receptor beta chains in this list originate from one sample, sequenced in a study of CD8 T cells in Susac syndrome. About 0.45 to 1 ug RNA was reverse transcribed with random hexamers. TCRdb ran MiXCR on the immunoSEQ multiplex PCR reads and lists one entry per CDR3 protein. This sample has some 150,000 distinct CDR3 sequences; approximately 93% occur once, and the top ten carry approximately 0.08%. The sequenced sample was CD4+ T cells from PBMCs. The receptors come from a human donor in good health.

The rearrangement joins TRBV5-4 to TRBJ2-5; 7 positions match TRBD1. Germline-derived CDR1 and CDR2 are SGHNT and YYREEE (reference sequence). This CDR3 contains 14 residues. V was pared by 4 bases and J by 1 base, with 4 bases of the junction left unmatched. CDR3 sequence reads: CASSIRQGQETQYF. The CDR3 DNA reads as TGTGCCAGCAGCATAAGACAGGGCCAAGAGACCCAGTACTTC.

This sequence joins TRBV5-1 and TRBJ2-3, with no clear D. Germline CDR1 SGHRS, CDR2 YFSETQ. Trimming pared 2 bases from V and 5 bases from J, leaving 12 bases between. The CDR3 consists of 14 residues. As DNA, the CDR3 is TGCGCCAGCAGCTTAGGGCTAGTAGGAGATACGCAGTATTTT. This encodes CASSLGLVGDTQYF.

V is TRBV28 and J is TRBJ2-7; weak D call: TRBD1 (6 bases). Germline V gives CDR1 MDHEN, CDR2 SYDVKM. Trimming took off 5 bases at V and 5 bases at J, with 16 bases between the two ends. The CDR3 spans 14 residues. CDR3 region: CASSPHRARHEQYF. CDR3 DNA: TGTGCCAGCAGTCCTCACAGGGCTAGGCACGAGCAGTACTTC.

V is TRBV13 and J is TRBJ2-1, with D possibly TRBD2 on 6 matching bases. The CDR3 has 15 amino acids. V dropped 2 bases and J dropped 4 bases, with 12 bases sitting between them. Per germline, CDR1 PRHDT and CDR2 FYEKMQ (reference sequence). The CDR3 sequence: CASSLFSGEYNEQFF. The CDR3 DNA reads TGTGCCAGCAGCTTATTTAGCGGAGAGTACAATGAGCAGTTCTTC.

The V gene is TRBV28, the J gene TRBJ2-7; TRBD1 might be the D (5 bases). V was trimmed by 5 bases and J by 2 bases, leaving 10 bases between them. The CDR3 is made up of 13 amino acids. The V gene's germline CDR1 is MDHEN and CDR2 SYDVKM. CDR3 sequence (DNA): TGTGCCAGCAGTACGGACACCACCTACGAGCAGTACTTC. Translated, it gives CASSTDTTYEQYF.

The rearrangement links TRBV27 to TRBJ1-2, with TRBD1 matching over 9 bases. Germline values: CDR1 MNHEY, CDR2 SMNVEV (reference sequence). This CDR3 has 16 amino acids. V was pared by 4 bases and J by 4 bases, with 10 bases of the junction left unmatched. Here the CDR3 reads CASSSQGQGSFYGYTF. As DNA, the CDR3 is TGTGCCAGCAGTTCCCAGGGACAGGGAAGTTTCTATGGCTACACCTTC.

The CDR3 DNA follows: TGTGCCAGCAGCTTTTACAGGGCCAGGGGAGAGACCCAGTACTTC. This codes for CASSFYRARGETQYF. The chain links TRBV5-4 to TRBJ2-5; maybe TRBD1 (6 bases). The V end was cut by 2 bases, the J end by 4 bases, with 15 bases between. The CDR3 is made up of 15 amino acids. Germline values: CDR1 SGHNT, CDR2 YYREEE (reference sequence). The whole variable domain, filled in from reference TRBV5-4 and TRBJ2-5, reads ETGVTQSPTHLIKTRGQQVTLRCSSQSGHNTVSWYQQALGQGPQFIFQYYREEENGRGNFPPRFSGLQFPNYSSELNVNALELDDSALYLCASSFYRARGETQYFGPGTRLLVL.

The chain couples TRBV4-2 to TRBJ1-2; D ambiguous. V was clipped by 0 bases and J by 0 bases, with 11 bases between them. Germline V gene lookup returns CDR1 LGHNA and CDR2 YNFKEQ. This CDR3 has 16 residues. The CDR3 is CASSQDGSLANYGYTF. The CDR3, as DNA: TGTGCCAGCAGCCAAGATGGGTCACTAGCTAACTATGGCTACACCTTC.

CDR3 DNA: TGTGCCAGCAGCCAGGTAGCGGGAGGAGAGACCCAGTACTTC. Its translation is CASSQVAGGETQYF. This sequence joins TRBV3-1 and TRBJ2-5; 10 nucleotides match TRBD2. The CDR3 length is 14 residues. CDR1 is LGHDT, CDR2 YNNKEL, per germline (reference sequence). Germline trimming cut 3 bases from V and 4 bases from J; bases unmatched to any gene: 2.

V is TRBV7-9 and J is TRBJ2-6, with unresolved D. The CDR3 has 16 residues. Germline lookup yields CDR1 SEHNR and CDR2 FQNEAQ (reference sequence). V lost 3 bases and J lost 1, with 10 bases in between. The CDR3 coding sequence is TGTGCCAGCAGCTTTCTTATACAATCTGGGGCCAACGTCCTGACTTTC. Its protein is CASSFLIQSGANVLTF.

CDR3 DNA sequence: TGCAGCGCTCCGTCGGGGACTACGGGCTACACCTTC. Encoded protein: CSAPSGTTGYTF. The gene calls are TRBV29-1 and TRBJ1-2, with D possibly being TRBD1 (5 bases). Trimming took 7 bases from V and 8 from J, leaving 17 bases between them. The CDR3 is 12 amino acids. In germline, CDR1 is SQVTM, CDR2 ANQGSEA.

V and J are TRBV12-3 or TRBV12-4 and TRBJ2-5; no clear D. CDR3 length: 14 residues. Trimming pared 7 bases from V and 2 bases from J, leaving 14 bases between. The CDR3 spells CASTGKAWQETQYF. Written as DNA, the CDR3 is TGTGCCAGCACTGGGAAGGCCTGGCAAGAGACCCAGTACTTC.

This clonotype showed up just once. This rearrangement joins TRBV20-1 to TRBJ2-5; D unclear. Trimming took off 4 bases at V and 5 bases at J, with 11 bases between the two ends. Germline V gene data show CDR1 as DFQATT and CDR2 as SNEGSKA (reference sequence). The CDR3 runs 12 residues. CDR3 nucleotide sequence: TGCAGTGCTAAGGGAAGTGTTGAGACCCAGTACTTC. Its translation is CSAKGSVETQYF.

The rearrangement joins TRBV6-1 to TRBJ1-2, with a possible D match to TRBD1 (6 bases). Germline-derived CDR1 and CDR2 are MNHNS and SASEGT. The CDR3 is 13 amino acids. Trimming took 11 bases from V and 2 from J, leaving 15 bases between them. The CDR3 region has the DNA TGTGCCGCGGGTCGACAGGAGAACTATGGCTACACCTTC. Amino acid sequence: CAAGRQENYGYTF.

The rearrangement links TRBV6-6 to TRBJ2-7; perhaps TRBD2 as D (7 bases). This CDR3 has 14 residues. Germline CDR1 is MNHNY and CDR2 is SVGAGI (reference sequence). V lost 2 bases to trimming and J lost 7 bases, with 15 bases between them. Here the CDR3 DNA reads TGTGCCAGCAGTTACGCCACCGGGGGGCAAGAGCAGTACTTC. This translates into CASSYATGGQEQYF.

The chain employs TRBV30 and TRBJ2-4; D is possibly TRBD2 (7 bases). V was pared by 5 bases and J by 8 bases, with 28 bases between. This CDR3 is built from 17 residues. Germline CDR1 is GTSNPN and CDR2 is SVGIG (reference sequence). DNA for the CDR3: TGTGCCTGGCCCCTGGTCCCTAAGGGGGAGGGCAAGGACATTCAGTACTTC. Its protein is CAWPLVPKGEGKDIQYF.

The V and J genes are TRBV19 and TRBJ2-7; D call uncertain. This CDR3 spans 14 amino acids. Germline lookup yields CDR1 LNHDA and CDR2 SQIVND (reference sequence). The V end was cut by 2 bases, the J end by 2 bases, with 10 bases between. The CDR3 region has the DNA TGTGCCAGTAGTATAAATCGCCCCCCCTACGAGCAGTACTTC. This encodes CASSINRPPYEQYF.

V and J are TRBV7-2 and TRBJ2-7, with D maybe TRBD1 (7 bases). The CDR3 has 14 residues. V lost 4 bases and J lost 5, with 15 bases in between. Germline lookup yields CDR1 SGHTA and CDR2 FQGNSA. Here the CDR3 reads CASSSGGFGDEQYF. Here the CDR3 DNA reads TGTGCCAGCAGCTCAGGGGGGTTCGGCGACGAGCAGTACTTC.

The CDR3 DNA is TGTGCCAGCAGTTTTGGACAGGGGGGGACCGGGGAGCTGTTTTTT. Protein: CASSFGQGGTGELFF. This chain links TRBV12-3 or TRBV12-4 with TRBJ2-2; 10 bases are a match to TRBD1. CDR3 length: 15 residues. V lost 3 bases to trimming and J lost 5 bases; unmatched junction nucleotides: 3.

This clonotype has a single count. V and J are TRBV3-1 and TRBJ2-7, with D possibly called TRBD1 or TRBD2 (5 bases each). V gave up 3 bases and J gave up 0 bases, with 9 bases separating them. This CDR3 contains 14 residues. Germline-derived CDR1 and CDR2 are LGHDT and YNNKEL (reference sequence). The CDR3: CASSHWGSSYEQYF. In DNA form, the CDR3 reads TGTGCCAGCAGCCACTGGGGGAGCTCCTACGAGCAGTACTTC.

The V and J genes are TRBV5-1 and TRBJ2-3, with a weak D call TRBD1 (6 bases). CDR3 length equals 16 residues. Germline values: CDR1 SGHRS, CDR2 YFSETQ. The V end was cut by 4 bases, the J end by 2 bases, with 17 bases between. CDR3 protein: CASSIGQYRYTDTQYF. The DNA for the CDR3 is TGCGCCAGCAGCATCGGACAGTATCGCTACACAGATACGCAGTATTTT.

A single count supports this clonotype. The chain combines TRBV20-1 with TRBJ1-6; D is uncertain. Trimming left V 1 base short and J 7 bases short, with 5 bases between. Germline CDR1 DFQATT, CDR2 SNEGSKA (reference sequence). The CDR3 length is 12 residues. The CDR3 is CSARGTNSPLHF. The CDR3 bases are TGCAGTGCTAGAGGGACCAATTCACCCCTCCACTTT.

The rearrangement uses TRBV5-1 and TRBJ2-7; tentative D call: TRBD2 (5 bases). Germline V lookup: CDR1 SGHRS, CDR2 YFSETQ. The V end lost 7 bases, the J end lost 7 bases, and 15 bases lay between the germline ends. The CDR3 covers 12 residues. The CDR3 DNA reads as TGCGCCAGCGCCGGGCCCTCGGGAGAGCAGTACTTC. Residues: CASAGPSGEQYF.

The chain links TRBV5-5 to TRBJ2-3, with no clear D. V was cut by 1 base and J by 4 bases, with 10 bases left in between. This CDR3 region has 14 residues. Looked up from germline, CDR1 is SGHKS and CDR2 is YYEKEE (reference sequence). Here the CDR3 DNA reads TGTGCCAGCAGCTTGAGGCAAGGAGCAGATACGCAGTATTTT. Protein: CASSLRQGADTQYF.

CDR3 protein: CASSPYSNQPQHF. DNA of the CDR3: TGTGCCAGCTCACCGTACAGCAATCAGCCCCAGCATTTT. V usage is TRBV18 and J usage is TRBJ1-5; D not resolved. V was shortened by 3 bases and J by 1 base, with 4 bases between the two germline ends. CDR1 is KGHSH, CDR2 LQKENI, per germline. The CDR3 extends over 13 amino acids.

The chain carries TRBV6-6 and TRBJ2-1; D remains ambiguous. CDR1 and CDR2 (germline): MNHNY, SVGAGI (reference sequence). The CDR3 runs to 11 residues. Between the trimmed V and J ends, which lost 7 bases and 6 bases, there was a span of 7 bases. Here the CDR3 reads CASTLVNEQFF. For the CDR3, the DNA is TGTGCCAGCACCTTAGTCAATGAGCAGTTCTTC.

This clonotype was counted between two and nine times. The J gene is TRBJ2-7, the V gene TRBV29-1; D not certain. Germline V gene lookup returns CDR1 SQVTM and CDR2 ANQGSEA. The ends were cut back, 5 bases at V and 2 bases at J, with 7 bases in the middle. The CDR3 has 11 amino acids. CDR3 sequence: CSVSLTYEQYF. The CDR3 bases are TGCAGCGTTTCCTTGACCTACGAGCAGTACTTC.